This note documents a single T cell receptor (beta chain) sequence. Antigen specificity is unknown. All patients relapsed after autologous stem cell transplantation, and brentuximab vedotin exposure varied. This entry belongs to a study of PD-1 blockade in classical Hodgkin lymphoma. Findings of the study overall: Newly diagnosed patients reportedly trailed healthy donors in baseline TCR diversity. No one has yet defined what causes the repertoire differences, which may be disease activity or prior therapy. Baseline diversity resembling that of newly diagnosed patients was seen in complete responders.

The data were produced by immunoSEQ multiplex PCR, yet TCRdb's version contains in-frame clones alone and is incomplete. The data hold about 63,000 clones, with 70% to 90% observed a single time. The input for sequencing was peripheral blood mononuclear cells (PBMCs), taken before the second cycle of nivolumab. This receptor was obtained from a human donor with classical Hodgkin lymphoma.

This chain's CDR3 is CASSAPGQLNYGYTF. CDR3 in DNA: TGTGCCAGCAGTGCACCGGGACAGCTTAACTATGGCTACACCTTC. The V call is TRBV6-1, the J call TRBJ1-2; 7 positions agree with TRBD1. V dropped 4 bases and J dropped 1; count of bases not matched to a gene: 6. Germline V lookup: CDR1 MNHNS, CDR2 SASEGT. The CDR3 extends over 15 amino acids.